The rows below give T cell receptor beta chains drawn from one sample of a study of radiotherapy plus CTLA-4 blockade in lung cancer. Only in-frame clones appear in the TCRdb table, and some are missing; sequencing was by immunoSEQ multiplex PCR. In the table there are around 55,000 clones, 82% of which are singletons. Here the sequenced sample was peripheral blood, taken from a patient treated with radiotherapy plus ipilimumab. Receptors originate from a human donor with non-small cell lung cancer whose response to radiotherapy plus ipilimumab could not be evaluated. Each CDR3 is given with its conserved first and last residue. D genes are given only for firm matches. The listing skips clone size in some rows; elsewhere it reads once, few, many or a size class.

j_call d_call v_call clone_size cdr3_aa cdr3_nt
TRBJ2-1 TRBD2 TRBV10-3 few CAISESPGKSGVEYNEQFF TGTGCCATCAGTGAGTCGCCGGGGAAGAGCGGGGTTGAATACAATGAGCAGTTCTTC
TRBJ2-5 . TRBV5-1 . CASSPDNTETQYF TGCGCCAGCAGCCCAGACAATACAGAGACCCAGTACTTC
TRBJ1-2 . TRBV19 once CASSIWQGFNYGYTF TGTGCCAGTAGTATATGGCAGGGGTTCAACTATGGCTACACCTTC
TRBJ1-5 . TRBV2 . CASRTNSNQPQHF TGTGCCAGCCGAACTAATAGCAATCAGCCCCAGCATTTT
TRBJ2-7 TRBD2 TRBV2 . CASSVGLAGADEQYF TGTGCCAGCAGTGTAGGGCTAGCGGGGGCCGACGAGCAGTACTTC
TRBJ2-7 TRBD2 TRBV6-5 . CASSQSGGGHEQYF TGTGCCAGCAGTCAAAGCGGGGGGGGCCACGAGCAGTACTTC
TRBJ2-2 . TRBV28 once CASSLFTNTGELFF TGTGCCAGCAGTTTGTTTACGAACACCGGGGAGCTGTTTTTT
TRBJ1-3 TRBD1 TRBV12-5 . CASGLHQGASGNTIYF TGTGCTAGTGGTTTACACCAGGGGGCCTCTGGAAACACCATATATTTT
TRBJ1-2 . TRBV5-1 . CASSLFTTNYGYTF TGCGCCAGCAGCTTGTTCACAACTAACTATGGCTACACCTTC
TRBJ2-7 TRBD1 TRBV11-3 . CASSPGTGSSYEQYF TGTGCCAGCAGCCCCGGGACAGGGAGCTCCTACGAGCAGTACTTC
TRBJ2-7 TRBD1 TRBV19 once CASSIGTGKRSYEQYF TGTGCCAGTAGTATAGGGACAGGGAAGAGGTCCTACGAGCAGTACTTC
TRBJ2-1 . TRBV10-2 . CASRTGVYNEQFF TGCGCCAGTCGGACGGGGGTTTACAATGAGCAGTTCTTC
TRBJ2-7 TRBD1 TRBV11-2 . CASSFYRGYYEQYF TGTGCCAGCAGCTTTTACAGGGGTTACTACGAGCAGTACTTC
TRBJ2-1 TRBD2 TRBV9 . CASSVAPRGRAFNEQFF TGTGCCAGCAGCGTAGCCCCCCGCGGGAGGGCCTTCAATGAGCAGTTCTTC
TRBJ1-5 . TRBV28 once CASSFGGGGSNQPQHF TGTGCCAGCAGTTTTGGGGGGGGTGGAAGCAATCAGCCCCAGCATTTT
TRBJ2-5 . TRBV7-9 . CASSPGGAGETQYF TGTGCCAGCAGCCCGGGCGGGGCTGGGGAGACCCAGTACTTC
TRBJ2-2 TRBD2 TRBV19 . CASSLRGSASGGLVPGELFF TGTGCCAGTAGCCTAAGGGGGTCGGCTAGCGGGGGGCTGGTACCCGGGGAGCTGTTTTTT
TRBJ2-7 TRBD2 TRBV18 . CASSPGGGSSYEQYF TGTGCCAGCTCACCTGGGGGGGGTTCTTCCTACGAGCAGTACTTC